The 11 T cell receptor beta chains reported below all come from one sample, sequenced in a study of radiation and T cells in renal cell carcinoma. Indicated time point: blood 2 weeks post-SBRT. The treatment was: 15 Gy SBRT to primary tumor, nephrectomy 4 weeks later. Libraries were prepared by immunoSEQ multiplex PCR; TCRdb keeps only in-frame clonotypes and omits some of them. This sample has 160,000 or so clones, with approximately 88% found just once. This specimen was blood, taken from a patient whose treatment included radiotherapy and nephrectomy. The receptors derive from a woman in her fifties or sixties with renal cell carcinoma.

The chain joins TRBV19 to TRBJ1-5, with D maybe TRBD1 (6 bases). The length of the CDR3 is 15 residues. In germline, CDR1 is LNHDA, CDR2 SQIVND (reference sequence). V was clipped by 7 bases and J by 7 bases, with 20 bases between them. The CDR3 sequence: CASTPDRLGWQPQHF. As DNA, the CDR3 is TGTGCCAGTACTCCTGACAGGTTAGGTTGGCAGCCCCAGCATTTT.

As concerns this clone: An end of the junction does not agree with germline; a read error may underlie this. This chain connects TRBV7-7 to TRBJ2-5; 10 nucleotides agree with TRBD2. Germline V gene data show CDR1 as SSHAT and CDR2 as FNYEAQ (reference sequence). The CDR3 totals 16 residues. The CDR3 here is CASSLDRTSGPWAQYF. Written as DNA, the CDR3 is TGTGCTAGCAGCTTAGATAGGACTAGCGGCCCGTGGGCCCAGTACTTC.

This clone was found once. The DNA is left out, because the CDR3 cannot be placed on it with certainty; the CDR3 is given as TCRdb lists it. The chain joins TRBV19 to TRBJ2-7; the table assigns TRBD1, which was not confirmed against the DNA. Germline loops: CDR1 LNHDA, CDR2 SQIVND (reference sequence). The CDR3 adds up to 12 amino acids, both ends counted. CDR3 sequence reads: CASSIVGQGASF.

This clone was observed a single time. This chain uses TRBV13 with TRBJ1-6, with 9 bases identical to TRBD1. The germline CDR1 and CDR2 sequences are PRHDT and FYEKMQ (reference sequence). CDR3 size: 16 residues. Germline trimming cut 5 bases from V and 10 bases from J; bases unmatched to any gene: 12. CDR3 nucleotide sequence: TGTGCCAGCAGCCATCTAACCGGGACAGGGTTATCACCCCTCCACTTT. Translation: CASSHLTGTGLSPLHF.

The chain combines TRBV19 with TRBJ1-4; 7 bases agree with TRBD1. Germline CDR1 reads LNHDA; CDR2 reads SQIVND (reference sequence). The CDR3 is 17 residues long. With V trimmed by 4 bases and J by 0 bases, 8 bases remained unmatched. The CDR3 nucleotides are TGTGCCAGTAGTACCTCACAGGGGATTACAACTAATGAAAAACTGTTTTTT. Translated, it gives CASSTSQGITTNEKLFF.

The genes are TRBV5-8 and TRBJ1-4, with D perhaps matching TRBD1 (5 bases). Germline V lookup: CDR1 SGHTS, CDR2 YDEGEE. The germline V and J ends were trimmed by 0 bases and 12 bases, with 12 bases remaining between them. This CDR3 contains 13 residues. The CDR3 loop reads CASSLEMGRELFF. In DNA, the CDR3 is TGTGCCAGCAGCTTGGAGATGGGCAGGGAACTGTTTTTT.

The chain has TRBV13 and TRBJ1-1, with D tentatively TRBD1 (6 bases). Trimming cost V 0 bases and J 11 bases, with 13 bases left between them. Per the germline V gene, CDR1 is PRHDT and CDR2 is FYEKMQ (reference sequence). The CDR3 is 13 amino acids. The CDR3 region has the DNA TGTGCCAGCAGCTTAGGAGGGCCAGGGGAGGCTTTCTTT. Translating it yields CASSLGGPGEAFF.

This chain joins TRBV6-5 and TRBJ2-5; possible D gene TRBD1, 7 bases. From germline, CDR1 is MNHEY and CDR2 SVGAGI. The ends were cut back, 2 bases at V and 3 bases at J, with 16 bases in the middle. This CDR3 is 16 amino acids long. The CDR3 DNA reads as TGTGCCAGCAGTTACAGCCAGGGGGGTTCGAAAGAGACCCAGTACTTC. Amino acid sequence: CASSYSQGGSKETQYF.

This chain joins TRBV30 and TRBJ2-4, with TRBD2 matching over 8 bases. Per germline, CDR1 GTSNPN and CDR2 SVGIG (reference sequence). The CDR3 extends over 15 amino acids. V was pared by 1 base and J by 6 bases, with 8 bases of the junction left unmatched. In DNA, the CDR3 is TGTGCCTGGAGTGCCACCCGCGGGGGGAGAAACATTCAGTACTTC. Encoded protein: CAWSATRGGRNIQYF.

This sequence joins TRBV7-2 and TRBJ2-3; 13 nucleotides match TRBD2. Germline V gives CDR1 SGHTA, CDR2 FQGNSA. J gave up 2 bases and V 5 bases, and 10 bases lay outside the gene matches. The CDR3 runs to 18 residues. The CDR3 DNA reads TGTGCCAGCAGCCCCCGGGGGGGACTAGCGGGATTCACAGATACGCAGTATTTT. Protein sequence: CASSPRGGLAGFTDTQYF.

The chain has TRBV5-1 and TRBJ1-1, with a possible D match to TRBD1 (6 bases). V shed 1 base and J shed 1 base, with 14 bases lying between them. This CDR3 spans 16 amino acids. CDR1 and CDR2 (germline): SGHRS, YFSETQ. CDR3 amino acids: CASSLWGQGSNTEAFF. The CDR3 DNA reads as TGCGCCAGCAGCTTGTGGGGGCAGGGGTCGAACACTGAAGCTTTCTTT.